Sequencing of this TCR beta chain was carried out in a study of blood T cell repertoires in COVID-19. Donors of Cohort 3 who recovered were those that had two negative PCRs, clearance, or symptom resolution. Produced via immunoSEQ multiplex PCR; TCRdb's table is partial and in-frame only. The sample has approximately 490,000 clones; roughly nine tenths are singletons. V lost 1 base, J lost 4 bases, and 7 bases lay in between. CDR3 length: 14 residues. Germline loops: CDR1 PRHDT, CDR2 FYEKMQ (reference sequence). This chain connects TRBV13 to TRBJ1-4; D is uncertain. The sample comprised PBMCs or T cells enriched from blood (not recorded which). The TCR sequence derives from a woman aged 55 to 70 who had recovered from COVID-19. CDR3 in DNA: TGTGCCAGCAGCTTAGCTACCGGTAATGAAAAACTGTTTTTT. Protein sequence: CASSLATGNEKLFF. Combining the CDR3 with reference TRBV13 and TRBJ1-4 gives the whole variable domain AAGVIQSPRHLIKEKRETATLKCYPIPRHDTVYWYQQGPGQDPQFLISFYEKMQSDKGSIPDRFSAQQFSDYHSELNMSSLELGDSALYFCASSLATGNEKLFFGSGTQLSVL.